The source of this T cell receptor beta chain is a study of blood T cell repertoires in COVID-19. Study-level background: COVID-19 samples from acute and convalescent phases originated in the United States, Italy and Spain. PBMCs, B-cell-depleted T cells, or T cells were the source of the cDNA or gDNA that made up the material.

Methods used by the authors: By means of reference gene primer amplification, nucleated cell counts were estimated. Only in-frame clones appear in the TCRdb table, and some are missing; sequencing was by immunoSEQ multiplex PCR. V, J and clone size were drawn from that table, and D and trimming were deduced from the DNA. The table lists approximately 130,000 clones, roughly 85% of them singletons. The germline gives CDR1 ENHRY, CDR2 SYGVKD. V lost 2 bases and J lost 0, with 8 bases in between. The CDR3 has 15 residues. This sequence was found in a human donor in a cohort sampled during active COVID-19. The chain recombines TRBV10-3 with TRBJ2-4; D is unclear. The sample comprised peripheral blood. The CDR3 reads CAISEDLLAKNIQYF. The CDR3 bases are TGTGCCATCAGTGAGGACTTATTAGCCAAAAACATTCAGTACTTC.